This TCR beta chain was sequenced during a study of human T cells and chemical hapten exposure (dated by TCRdb to the early 2020s). In the study overall: Libraries were pooled for sequencing, and per-sample TCR yields varied mainly because of small differences in library volumes within the pool. For every blood RNA sample, sequencing covered both the TCR alpha and TCR beta chains. In alopecia patients, the study followed how the peripheral blood TCR repertoire changed in vivo over primary and secondary sensitization to diphenylcyclopropenone (DPC), a hapten.

A note on this clonotype: Its antigen is still unknown. The sample holds no much larger clone one base away, and base qualities are not on file.

Taken from the germline V gene, the CDR1 and CDR2 loops are SGHVS and FQNEAQ. Trimming at the junction amounts to 2 bases on V and 4 bases on J, and the germline ends lie 10 bases apart. The CDR3 covers 14 residues, taking in both the cysteine and the phenylalanine. Here the CDR3 DNA is all that survives: 42 bases in frame from base 1. The intended sense of this specimen's time point label: healthy volunteer bleed at 2 weeks. Total RNA was extracted from unfractionated whole blood collected in Tempus Blood RNA tubes. A handful of healthy volunteers were used as TCR sequencing controls and were bled at day 0, 2 weeks and 6 weeks. Overall results and qualifications from the work: DPC sensitization did not change how many TCRs were above 1 in 1000 frequency, and no evidence was found of alterations in global repertoire structure. After repeated subsampling, changes were observed in the strength of the expansion versus patch-test correlation and in the threshold at which the correlation became significant.

Preparation of the library involved RACE. The sequencing machine was a NextSeq 500. During library preparation, unique molecular identifiers were attached to individual cDNA molecules so that TCRs could be counted quantitatively and reproducibly. In the source study's methods: A median of around 96,000 TCRs per sample was observed, with a range of about 23,224 to 690,600. The Decombinator software suite was used to annotate the V, J and CDR3 of the TCR reads. For PS versus PT1 abundance plots, all samples were subsampled to the same number of TCRs (28,000). Expanded TCRs were defined as absent before sensitization and observed at least eight times at the 2-week time point. TCRdb reprocessing: public reads trimmed at Q25 with fastp, clones called with MiXCR, in-frame beta chains kept. Each CDR3 protein appears once, grouped with its most common genes and DNA. These V and J calls rely on TCRdb rather than the paper's analysis. In all, the sample holds tens of thousands of distinct CDR3 sequences, and around 8.8% of those were seen once. The ten largest account for around 3% of the sample.

This TCR was recovered from a female donor in good health. Some clones in this sample may be carry-over from other donors' samples. This chain is built from TRBV7-8 and TRBJ2-3; the D gene lacks a confident call. Sequencing was performed on whole blood. The DNA sequence reads TGTGCCAGCAGCTTAAAAAGGGCCCCAGATACGCAGTATTTT. This sequence encodes CASSLKRAPDTQYF.